One and the same sample provided the 16 T cell receptor beta chains below, sequenced in a study of blood T cells in healthy people across ages. Primers used in a second PCR of roughly 7 to 11 cycles were a sample-barcoded 5' primer and a J-beta primer mix. MiXCR was run by TCRdb on the 5' RACE reads, yielding one entry per CDR3 protein. Counted here are more than 800,000 distinct CDR3 sequences, more than 25% occurring once; the ten biggest clones make up 17%. Sequenced input: blood. The receptors come from a woman aged 80 or over in good health.

V and J are TRBV6-5 and TRBJ1-1; D gene ambiguous. Trimming took 6 bases from V and 6 from J, leaving 17 bases between them. CDR1 is MNHEY and CDR2 is SVGAGI in the germline V gene. The CDR3 contains 14 residues. The CDR3 nucleotides read TGTGCCAGCAGGGTACGGGGAGGCGGGGCTGAAGCTTTCTTT. Translation: CASRVRGGGAEAFF.

This clonotype occurred a few times. The chain couples TRBV4-2 to TRBJ1-4; possibly TRBD1 for D (6 bases). The germline V and J ends were trimmed by 3 bases and 1 base, with 24 bases remaining between them. This CDR3 has 20 residues. CDR1 and CDR2 (germline): LGHNA, YNFKEQ. The CDR3 protein is CASSQYPVRGGGGTNEKLFF. CDR3 nucleotide sequence: TGTGCCAGCAGCCAGTACCCGGTTCGTGGAGGGGGAGGAACTAATGAAAAACTGTTTTTT.

This clonotype was picked up a small number of times. The chain is built from TRBV7-9 and TRBJ2-3; possible D gene TRBD1, 5 bases. V was shortened by 3 bases and J by 6 bases, with 19 bases between the two germline ends. The CDR3 has 16 residues. Per germline, CDR1 SEHNR and CDR2 FQNEAQ (reference sequence). The CDR3 loop reads CASSFLSGLGADTQYF. The DNA for the CDR3 is TGTGCCAGCAGCTTCTTAAGTGGTCTAGGGGCTGATACGCAGTATTTT.

This clonotype occurred many times. Given a much more abundant clone one base away, this may be a read error. This chain connects TRBV7-2 to TRBJ2-7, with 8 bases fitting TRBD2. CDR1 is SGHTA, CDR2 FQGNSA, per germline. J gave up 5 bases and V 5 bases, and 11 bases lay outside the gene matches. The CDR3 covers 15 residues. DNA for the CDR3: TGTGCCAGCAGCCGTAAAGCGGGGGACCGGGACGAGCAGTACTTC. Translation: CASSRKAGDRDEQYF.

The V gene is TRBV7-2, the J gene TRBJ2-6; no definite D call. The V and J ends lost 4 bases and 2 bases respectively, with 12 bases between them. This CDR3 is built from 16 residues. Germline V CDR1 and CDR2: SGHTA, FQGNSA. The CDR3 coding sequence is TGTGCCAGCAGCTCTCAACAAGCCCCTGGGGCCAACGTCCTGACTTTC. Encoded protein: CASSSQQAPGANVLTF.

This rearrangement joins TRBV7-3 to TRBJ2-7, with D perhaps TRBD1 (5 bases). The DNA end favors TRBJ2-5, so the J call may be wrong. Per germline, CDR1 SGHTA and CDR2 FQGTGA. The CDR3 spans 15 residues. DNA for the CDR3: TGTGCCAGCAGCTTAGCTGGAACAGGCGAAGGGACCCAGTACTTC. Its protein is CASSLAGTGEGTQYF.

Regarding this clonotype: A much larger clone differs from this one at a single base, so this may be a read error. The V call is TRBV7-9, the J call TRBJ1-2, with 8 bases matching TRBD1. The CDR3 contains 11 residues. CDR1 SEHNR and CDR2 FQNEAQ come from the germline V gene (reference sequence). The CDR3 bases are TGTACCAGCAGCCCGGACAGGGTCCACACCTTC. It specifies CTSSPDRVHTF.

On this clonotype: Being one base from a much bigger clone, this may be a read error. The chain combines TRBV5-1 with TRBJ2-5, with D possibly being TRBD2 (6 bases). Germline values: CDR1 SGHRS, CDR2 YFSETQ. The CDR3 consists of 16 residues. Between the trimmed V and J ends, which lost 4 bases and 1 base, there was a span of 17 bases. CDR3 nucleotides: TGCGCCAGCAGCCTGAGGACTGGCGGGGCCCAAGAGACCCAGTACTTC. It encodes CASSLRTGGAQETQYF.

This clonotype is a singleton in its sample. This may come from a read error, since a much larger clone is one base off. The CDR3 DNA reads as TGTGCCAGCAGCACGCCCGGGACTAACGGGGGTTCCCAAGAGACCCAGTACTTC. Encoded protein: CASSTPGTNGGSQETQYF. The chain couples TRBV5-6 to TRBJ2-7, with 7 bases matching TRBD2. The J call may be faulty, since TRBJ2-5 better matches the DNA end. The CDR3 is 18 amino acids. Germline V gene sequence: CDR1 SGHDT, CDR2 YYEEEE.

The CDR3 region is CASSQDGLTTGELFF. In nucleotides, the CDR3 is TGCGCCAGCAGCCAAGATGGTCTGACCACCGGGGAGCTGTTTTTT. This chain joins TRBV4-3 and TRBJ2-2; D gene unclear. Germline assignment: CDR1 LGHNA and CDR2 YSLEER. The V end was cut by 0 bases, the J end by 4 bases, with 9 bases between. The CDR3 has 15 amino acids.

This clonotype was detected a few times. A much larger clone sits a single nucleotide away, making a read error possible. This chain joins TRBV7-6 and TRBJ2-5, with a possible D match to TRBD1 (5 bases). This CDR3 spans 17 amino acids. CDR1 and CDR2 from the germline V gene are SGHVS and FNYEAQ. The CDR3 reads CASSLVGVGLYQGTQYF. Written as DNA, the CDR3 is TGTGCCAGCAGCTTAGTAGGGGTAGGGCTCTACCAAGGGACCCAGTACTTC.

This rearrangement joins TRBV27 to TRBJ1-2; a weak D match, TRBD1 (6 bases). Germline V lookup: CDR1 MNHEY, CDR2 SMNVEV (reference sequence). CDR3 length equals 17 residues. The V end was cut by 5 bases, the J end by 5 bases, with 24 bases between. For the CDR3, the DNA is TGTGCCAGCAGTCCCCACTCTCTCGGACAGAAATCTTATGGCTACACCTTC. Translation gives CASSPHSLGQKSYGYTF.

This clonotype has just a few counts. This chain links TRBV12-3 or TRBV12-4 with TRBJ2-5; D assignment may be TRBD1 or TRBD2 (6 bases each). The V and J ends lost 6 bases and 1 base respectively, with 21 bases between them. This CDR3 comprises 17 residues. The CDR3 bases are TGTGCCAGCAGACGACAGTGGGGGGCTAACCTCCAAGAGACCCAGTACTTC. Translating gives CASRRQWGANLQETQYF.

This clonotype was seen ten or more times. The chain joins TRBV12-3 or TRBV12-4 to TRBJ2-3; D gene unclear. Between the trimmed V and J ends, which lost 4 bases and 0 bases, there was a span of 11 bases. The length of the CDR3 is 15 residues. The CDR3, as DNA: TGTGCCAGCAGTTGGGCCGTTACTAGCACAGATACGCAGTATTTT. The encoded protein is CASSWAVTSTDTQYF.

The table lists this clonotype with a few counts. This rearrangement joins TRBV20-1 to TRBJ1-3; D may be TRBD1 (6 bases). The CDR3 spans 14 residues. The V end lost 0 bases, the J end lost 3 bases, and 9 bases lay between the germline ends. CDR1 is DFQATT and CDR2 is SNEGSKA in the germline V gene (reference sequence). CDR3 nucleotide sequence: TGCAGTGCTAGAGATCCAGGGGTTGGAAACACCATATATTTT. It codes for CSARDPGVGNTIYF.

As concerns this clonotype: The junction does not match germline at one end; this may be a read error. DNA for the CDR3: TGCAGTGCAAAGAAGGTGCAGGGTGACGGGGAGCGGTTTTTT. It specifies CSAKKVQGDGERFF. The V gene is TRBV20-1, the J gene TRBJ2-2; D possibly matches TRBD1 or TRBD2 (5 bases each). This CDR3 spans 14 amino acids. Germline V gives CDR1 DFQATT, CDR2 SNEGSKA (reference sequence).